The 18 T cell receptor beta chains below all came from one sample that was sequenced in a study of neurological immune-mediated disorders. Via MiXCR, TCRdb re-called the 5' RACE reads, giving one row per CDR3 protein. Among around 50,000 distinct CDR3 sequences listed, roughly 14% were seen once. The time point denotes: longitudinal time-point 2. The sequenced material came from PBMCs. The receptor set was obtained from a male donor with HTLV-1-associated myelopathy (HAM/TSP).

V usage is TRBV12-3 or TRBV12-4 and J usage is TRBJ2-5; D ambiguous. The CDR3 spans 12 residues. V dropped 7 bases and J dropped 7 bases, with 13 bases sitting between them. CDR3 sequence reads: CASNTTLRTQYF. CDR3 nucleotide sequence: TGTGCCAGCAACACAACCTTACGGACCCAGTACTTC.

This clonotype has a count of ten or more. The chain joins TRBV5-1 to TRBJ2-1, with TRBD2 identical over 10 bases. Germline loops: CDR1 SGHRS, CDR2 YFSETQ. J lost 7 bases, V lost 4 bases, and 11 bases had no gene match. This CDR3 contains 16 residues. Written as DNA, the CDR3 is TGCGCCAGCAGCCCGAATAGCGGGGGGTTAAAGAATGAGCAGTTCTTC. Translation gives CASSPNSGGLKNEQFF.

This clonotype was observed at least ten times. The chain combines TRBV20-1 with TRBJ1-1, with D unclear. The V gene lost 3 bases and the J gene lost 0 bases, with 11 bases spanning the gap. Germline-derived CDR1 and CDR2 are DFQATT and SNEGSKA (reference sequence). The CDR3 consists of 14 residues. This CDR3 is CSARVPSLNTEAFF. The CDR3 nucleotides read TGCAGTGCTAGGGTTCCGTCCCTGAACACTGAAGCTTTCTTT.

As to this clonotype: A much more abundant neighbour one base away suggests this may be a read error. The gene calls are TRBV2 and TRBJ1-1; 10 bases line up with TRBD1. Germline lookup yields CDR1 SNHLY and CDR2 FYNNEI. V lost 6 bases to trimming and J lost 0 bases; unmatched junction nucleotides: 4. This CDR3 has 15 residues. CDR3 in amino acids: CASSSGQGMNTEAFF. As DNA, the CDR3 is TGTGCCAGCAGCTCGGGACAGGGGATGAACACTGAAGCTTTCTTT.

This clonotype has a count of ten or more. CDR3 nucleotides: TGCAGTGCTAGAGTTTCTGGGACAGGACCTGAAGCTTTCTTT. It specifies CSARVSGTGPEAFF. This chain connects TRBV20-1 to TRBJ1-1, with 8 nucleotides matching TRBD1. The V and J ends lost 1 base and 6 bases, in that order; junction bases with no gene match: 7. The CDR3 spans 14 residues. CDR1 and CDR2 (germline): DFQATT, SNEGSKA (reference sequence).

This clonotype has ten or more counts. The V call is TRBV2, the J call TRBJ2-5; 8 nucleotides agree with TRBD1. After removal of 7 bases from V and 5 bases from J, the junction contained 9 bases not matched to a gene. The CDR3 is made up of 14 amino acids. Germline V gives CDR1 SNHLY, CDR2 FYNNEI. The CDR3 region is CASTGDRGSETQYF. The CDR3 region has the DNA TGTGCCAGCACCGGAGACAGGGGTTCGGAGACCCAGTACTTC.

This clonotype was observed at least ten times. V is TRBV29-1 and J is TRBJ1-5; D possibly corresponds to TRBD1 (6 bases). Per the germline V gene, CDR1 is SQVTM and CDR2 is ANQGSEA. CDR3 length equals 15 residues. The germline V and J ends were trimmed by 7 bases and 2 bases, with 18 bases remaining between them. The CDR3 DNA follows: TGCAGCGCCCCTAAACAGGGAAAAGGCAATCAGCCCCAGCATTTT. This sequence encodes CSAPKQGKGNQPQHF.

This clonotype was counted many times. The chain joins TRBV5-1 to TRBJ2-2; D is perhaps TRBD1 (6 bases). Germline values: CDR1 SGHRS, CDR2 YFSETQ. The CDR3 extends over 15 amino acids. V lost 4 bases and J 2 bases, leaving 12 bases between the germline ends. CDR3 sequence (DNA): TGCGCCAGCAGCATAGGACAGCCTAACACCGGGGAGCTGTTTTTT. Its protein product is CASSIGQPNTGELFF.

This clonotype showed up many times. The chain links TRBV20-1 to TRBJ2-5; possible D gene TRBD2, 6 bases. This CDR3 has 17 residues. V was cut by 0 bases and J by 5 bases, with 22 bases left in between. Germline-derived CDR1 and CDR2 are DFQATT and SNEGSKA (reference sequence). Here the CDR3 DNA reads TGCAGTGCTAGAGATAGAGTAGGGCGGGGTAAAAGGGAGACCCAGTACTTC. Translating gives CSARDRVGRGKRETQYF.

The chain couples TRBV10-1 to TRBJ2-2; 7 positions match TRBD1. The CDR3 sequence is 15 residues long. Germline V gene sequence: CDR1 WNHNN, CDR2 SYGVQD (reference sequence). V trimming: 3 bases; J trimming: 4 bases; junction bases outside the gene matches: 5. CDR3 residues: CASSEARDSTGELFF. CDR3 sequence (DNA): TGCGCCAGCAGTGAAGCCAGGGACAGCACCGGGGAGCTGTTTTTT.

This clonotype was counted a single time. The chain uses TRBV7-6 and TRBJ2-7; the D is unclear. The CDR3 is 15 residues long. Deletions cut 1 base from V and 7 bases from J, with 17 bases between. Germline CDR1 is SGHVS and CDR2 is FNYEAQ. In DNA form, the CDR3 reads TGTGCCAGCAGCTTAGGGGCAGGAGCCTTATCAGAGCAGTACTTC. Translating it yields CASSLGAGALSEQYF.

There are many counts of this clonotype. This chain uses TRBV18 with TRBJ2-7; no clear D. Trimming cost V 1 base and J 3 bases, with 7 bases left between them. The CDR3 is made up of 13 amino acids. The V gene's germline CDR1 is KGHSH and CDR2 LQKENI. The CDR3 here is CASSPLPNYEQYF. The CDR3 nucleotides are TGTGCCAGCTCACCACTACCCAACTACGAGCAGTACTTC.

The sample holds many counts of this clonotype. The chain joins TRBV5-1 to TRBJ2-5; D ambiguous. CDR3 length: 14 residues. The V and J ends lost 1 base and 1 base respectively, with 8 bases between them. CDR1 SGHRS and CDR2 YFSETQ come from the germline V gene. The CDR3 protein is CASSLIGTQETQYF. CDR3 nucleotides: TGCGCCAGCAGCTTGATTGGCACCCAAGAGACCCAGTACTTC.

The chain recombines TRBV6-4 with TRBJ2-3; 10 positions match TRBD2. Germline CDR1 reads MRHNA; CDR2 reads SNTAGT. The CDR3 covers 16 residues. J gave up 2 bases and V 2 bases, and 4 bases lay outside the gene matches. The CDR3: CASSDTGTSATDTQYF. DNA for the CDR3: TGTGCCAGCAGTGACACCGGGACTAGCGCCACAGATACGCAGTATTTT.

This clonotype was picked up many times. This chain joins TRBV7-2 and TRBJ1-5; perhaps TRBD1 as D (5 bases). The CDR3 has 16 residues. V was pared by 1 base and J by 7 bases, with 17 bases between. Germline loops: CDR1 SGHTA, CDR2 FQGNSA. CDR3 nucleotide sequence: TGTGCCAGCAGCTTAGAGTTCGGGGCTCCCGACCAGCCCCAGCATTTT. Its translation is CASSLEFGAPDQPQHF.

In its sample, this clonotype was seen many times. The chain is built from TRBV4-1 and TRBJ2-5; 11 bases are shared with TRBD1. The V segment lost 0 bases and the J segment 4 bases; nucleotides outside the gene matches: 7. The germline gives CDR1 MGHRA, CDR2 YSYEKL. The CDR3 runs 17 residues. CDR3 sequence reads: CASSQDPWTGGAETQYF. In DNA, the CDR3 is TGCGCCAGCAGCCAAGATCCATGGACAGGGGGCGCAGAGACCCAGTACTTC.

This clonotype has a count of ten or more. The rearrangement uses TRBV10-3 and TRBJ1-6, with D perhaps TRBD1 (6 bases). From germline, CDR1 is ENHRY and CDR2 SYGVKD. This CDR3 is 17 amino acids long. With 0 bases removed from V and 7 bases from J, the gap between germline ends came to 16 bases. CDR3: CAISESSQGRGNSPLHF. In nucleotides, the CDR3 is TGTGCCATCAGTGAGTCGTCTCAGGGGCGCGGGAATTCACCCCTCCACTTT.

Ten or more counts support this clonotype. The rearrangement links TRBV7-2 to TRBJ2-7; 7 bases are a match to TRBD1. The J segment lost 3 bases and the V segment lost 5 bases, leaving 7 bases of the junction unmatched. The length of the CDR3 is 14 residues. CDR1 is SGHTA, CDR2 FQGNSA, per germline. CDR3 region: CASSPMTGNYEQYF. The CDR3 region has the DNA TGTGCCAGCAGCCCGATGACAGGGAACTACGAGCAGTACTTC.